The 11 T cell receptor beta chains below all came from one sample that was sequenced in a study of response to subunit inactivated influenza vaccine. TCRdb re-called the RT-PCR reads with MiXCR, one entry per CDR3 protein. This sample carries 150,000 to 200,000 distinct CDR3 sequences, about 12% of them seen once, and the ten largest clones take 25% to 35%. These sequences were also reported in another study, on T cells expressing NK-cell markers. That paper adds: The cDNA for TCR beta came from 5'RACE template switching with UMIs.

The material sequenced was CD8+ T cells sorted from PBMCs, taken 12 days after vaccination. The receptors here all came from a middle-aged man who received an inactivated influenza vaccine.

This clonotype came up many times. This chain joins TRBV29-1 and TRBJ2-1; 12 bases agree with TRBD2. The V segment lost 6 bases and the J segment 3 bases; nucleotides outside the gene matches: 9. CDR3 size: 16 residues. Germline CDR1 and CDR2: SQVTM and ANQGSEA. CDR3 residues: CSVTDRLAGVYNEQFF. For the CDR3, the DNA is TGCAGCGTGACCGACCGACTAGCGGGAGTCTACAATGAGCAGTTCTTC.

In this sample, this clonotype turned up a few times. The gene calls are TRBV6-1 and TRBJ2-1; TRBD2 matches at 10 bases. Germline V lookup: CDR1 MNHNS, CDR2 SASEGT. This CDR3 contains 18 residues. J lost 6 bases, V lost 9 bases, and 20 bases had no gene match. The CDR3 DNA reads TGTGCCAGTGACGGGACGGCCGGGGGGTTAGCGGGAGGCAATGAGCAGTTCTTC. Translating gives CASDGTAGGLAGGNEQFF.

The rearrangement uses TRBV20-1 and TRBJ2-1, with 10 bases matching TRBD1. The CDR3 contains 14 residues. V lost 3 bases, J lost 9 bases, and 8 bases stayed unmatched. Germline CDR1 and CDR2: DFQATT and SNEGSKA (reference sequence). The CDR3 sequence: CSASSGTGASEQFF. CDR3 nucleotide sequence: TGCAGTGCTAGCTCCGGGACAGGGGCGTCTGAGCAGTTCTTC.

This rearrangement joins TRBV7-9 to TRBJ2-1; TRBD1 matches 8 bases. Germline loops: CDR1 SEHNR, CDR2 FQNEAQ (reference sequence). The CDR3 is made up of 15 amino acids. Trimming cost V 4 bases and J 5 bases; bases outside gene matches: 7. The CDR3: CASSYGQGIHNEQFF. The CDR3 DNA sequence: TGTGCCAGCAGCTATGGACAGGGAATACACAATGAGCAGTTCTTC.

The V and J genes are TRBV6-5 and TRBJ2-5; 11 bases are shared with TRBD2. The germline V gene encodes CDR1 MNHEY and CDR2 SVGAGI. The CDR3 covers 16 residues. Trimming removed 3 bases from V and 5 bases from J; junction bases left unmatched: 8. The DNA of the CDR3 is TGTGCCAGCAGTTATGCAGCTAGCGGGAGGTGGGAGACCCAGTACTTC. It codes for CASSYAASGRWETQYF.

This sequence joins TRBV6-2 or TRBV6-3 and TRBJ2-2, with D tentatively TRBD1 or TRBD2 (5 bases each). The CDR3 runs 15 residues. With 2 bases removed from V and 1 base from J, the gap between germline ends came to 8 bases. CDR1 and CDR2 from the germline V gene are MNHEY and SVGEGT. DNA for the CDR3: TGTGCCAGCAGTTACGGGGGAAGGAACACCGGGGAGCTGTTTTTT. Residues: CASSYGGRNTGELFF.

The chain is built from TRBV11-2 and TRBJ1-2; D might be TRBD1 (5 bases). This CDR3 is built from 14 residues. The V and J ends lost 5 bases and 8 bases respectively, with 18 bases between them. Germline CDR1 is SGHAT and CDR2 is FQNNGV. The CDR3 DNA sequence: TGTGCCAGCAGCCCCGGTGGGGCGTTGGGGGGCTACACCTTC. Protein: CASSPGGALGGYTF.

V and J are TRBV9 and TRBJ2-1; TRBD2 matches 15 bases. Germline CDR1 and CDR2: SGDLS and YYNGEE. The CDR3 contains 18 residues. V shed 0 bases, J shed 5 bases, and the junction held 6 bases outside the gene matches. CDR3 nucleotide sequence: TGTGCCAGCAGCGTAGGTGGACTAGCGGGGGGGCAGAACAATGAGCAGTTCTTC. This codes for CASSVGGLAGGQNNEQFF.

The V call is TRBV3-1, the J call TRBJ2-5, with D tentatively TRBD1 (6 bases). Germline loops: CDR1 LGHDT, CDR2 YNNKEL (reference sequence). The length of the CDR3 is 17 residues. The V and J ends lost 0 bases and 5 bases respectively, with 19 bases between them. The DNA for the CDR3 is TGTGCCAGCAGCCAAGAATTTGGGCCAGGGGCCCTTGAGACCCAGTACTTC. Protein sequence: CASSQEFGPGALETQYF.

This clonotype was detected ten times or more. The chain uses TRBV5-6 and TRBJ1-1, with 8 nucleotides matching TRBD1. The germline gives CDR1 SGHDT, CDR2 YYEEEE. CDR3 length equals 14 residues. J was trimmed by 3 bases and V by 4 bases; bases with no gene match: 5. The CDR3 reads CASSPRTGHTEAFF. Written as DNA, the CDR3 is TGTGCCAGCAGCCCGCGGACAGGGCACACTGAAGCTTTCTTT.

V gene TRBV24-1 combines with J gene TRBJ2-2, with TRBD2 identical over 7 bases. The CDR3 spans 17 residues. Per the germline V gene, CDR1 is KGHDR and CDR2 is SFDVKD. With 4 bases clipped from V and 2 bases from J, the junction kept 9 bases outside the gene matches. The CDR3 region has the DNA TGTGCCACCAGTGACCCCGGACTGGGACTAAACACCGGGGAGCTGTTTTTT. Amino acid sequence: CATSDPGLGLNTGELFF.